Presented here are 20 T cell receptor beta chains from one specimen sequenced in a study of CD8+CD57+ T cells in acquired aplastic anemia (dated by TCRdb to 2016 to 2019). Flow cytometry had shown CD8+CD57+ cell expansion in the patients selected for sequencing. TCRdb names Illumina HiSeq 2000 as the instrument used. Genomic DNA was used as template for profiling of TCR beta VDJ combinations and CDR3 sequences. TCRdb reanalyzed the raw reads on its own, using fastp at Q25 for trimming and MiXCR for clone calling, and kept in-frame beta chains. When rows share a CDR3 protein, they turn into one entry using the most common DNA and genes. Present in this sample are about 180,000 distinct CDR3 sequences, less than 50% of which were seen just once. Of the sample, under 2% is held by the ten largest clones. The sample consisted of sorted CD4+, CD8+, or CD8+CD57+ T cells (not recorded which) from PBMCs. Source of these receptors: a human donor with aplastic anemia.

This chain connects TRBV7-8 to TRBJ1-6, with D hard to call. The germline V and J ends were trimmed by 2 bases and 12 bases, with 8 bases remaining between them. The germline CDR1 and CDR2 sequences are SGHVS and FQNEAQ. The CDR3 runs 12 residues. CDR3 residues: CASSLTAGPLHF. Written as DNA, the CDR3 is TGTGCCAGCAGCTTAACGGCAGGACCCCTCCACTTT. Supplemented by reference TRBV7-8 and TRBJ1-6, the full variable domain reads GAGVSQSPRYKVAKRGQDVALRCDPISGHVSLFWYQQALGQGPEFLTYFQNEAQLDKSGLPSDRFFAERPEGSVSTLKIQRTQQEDSAVYLCASSLTAGPLHFGNGTRLTVT.

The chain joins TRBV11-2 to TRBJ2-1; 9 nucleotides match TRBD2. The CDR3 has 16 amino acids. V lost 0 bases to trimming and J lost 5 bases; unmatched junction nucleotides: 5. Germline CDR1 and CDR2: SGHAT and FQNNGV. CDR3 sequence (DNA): TGTGCCAGCAGCTTAGATCCGGCTAGCGGGAACAATGAGCAGTTCTTC. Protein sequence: CASSLDPASGNNEQFF. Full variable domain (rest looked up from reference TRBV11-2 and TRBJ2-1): EAGVAQSPRYKIIEKRQSVAFWCNPISGHATLYWYQQILGQGPKLLIQFQNNGVVDDSQLPKDRFSAERLKGVDSTLKIQPAKLEDSAVYLCASSLDPASGNNEQFFGPGTRLTVL.

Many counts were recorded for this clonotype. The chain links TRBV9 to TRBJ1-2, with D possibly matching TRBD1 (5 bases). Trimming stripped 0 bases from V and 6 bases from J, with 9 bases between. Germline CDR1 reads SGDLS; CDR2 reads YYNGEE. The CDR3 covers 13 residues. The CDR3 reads CASSVGQGDGYTF. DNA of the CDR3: TGTGCCAGCAGCGTAGGGCAGGGAGATGGCTACACCTTC.

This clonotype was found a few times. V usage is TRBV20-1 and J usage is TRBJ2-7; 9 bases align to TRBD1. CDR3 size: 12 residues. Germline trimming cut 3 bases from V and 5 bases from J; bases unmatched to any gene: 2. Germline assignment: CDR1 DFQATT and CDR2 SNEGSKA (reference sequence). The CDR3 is CSASRTGDEQYF. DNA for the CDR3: TGCAGTGCTAGCCGGACAGGGGACGAGCAGTACTTC.

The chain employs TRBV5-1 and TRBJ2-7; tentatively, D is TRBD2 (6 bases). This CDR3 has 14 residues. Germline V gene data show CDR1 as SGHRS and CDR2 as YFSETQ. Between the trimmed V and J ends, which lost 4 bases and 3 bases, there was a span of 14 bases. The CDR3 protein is CASSPRESRYEQYF. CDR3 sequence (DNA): TGCGCCAGCAGCCCACGGGAGAGTCGCTACGAGCAGTACTTC.

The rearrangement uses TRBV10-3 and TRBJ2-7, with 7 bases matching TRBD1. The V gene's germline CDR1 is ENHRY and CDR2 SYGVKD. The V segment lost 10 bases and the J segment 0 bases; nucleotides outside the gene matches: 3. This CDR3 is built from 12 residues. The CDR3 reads CATRDSSYEQYV. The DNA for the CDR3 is TGTGCCACCCGGGACAGCTCCTACGAGCAGTACGTC.

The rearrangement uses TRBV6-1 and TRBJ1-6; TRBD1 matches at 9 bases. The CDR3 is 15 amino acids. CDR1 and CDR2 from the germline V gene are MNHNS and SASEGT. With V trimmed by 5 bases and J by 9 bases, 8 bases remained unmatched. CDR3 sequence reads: CASSTPGQGISPLHF. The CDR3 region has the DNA TGTGCCAGCAGTACCCCGGGACAGGGCATTTCACCCCTCCACTTT.

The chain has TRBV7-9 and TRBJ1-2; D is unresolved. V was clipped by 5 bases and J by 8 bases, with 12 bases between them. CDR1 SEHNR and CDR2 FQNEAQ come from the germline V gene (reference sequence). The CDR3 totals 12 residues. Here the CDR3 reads CASSPDGWGYTF. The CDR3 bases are TGTGCCAGCAGCCCAGATGGATGGGGCTACACCTTC.

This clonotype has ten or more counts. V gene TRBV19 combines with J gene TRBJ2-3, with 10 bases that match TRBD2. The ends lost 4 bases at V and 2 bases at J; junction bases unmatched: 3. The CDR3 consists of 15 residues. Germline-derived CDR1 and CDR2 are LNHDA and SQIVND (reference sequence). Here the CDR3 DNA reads TGTGCCAGTAGTACCGGACTAGCGGCCACAGATACGCAGTATTTT. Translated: CASSTGLAATDTQYF. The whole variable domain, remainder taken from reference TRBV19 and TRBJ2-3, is DGGITQSPKYLFRKEGQNVTLSCEQNLNHDAMYWYRQDPGQGLRLIYYSQIVNDFQKGDIAEGYSVSREKKESFPLTVTSAQKNPTAFYLCASSTGLAATDTQYFGPGTRLTVL.

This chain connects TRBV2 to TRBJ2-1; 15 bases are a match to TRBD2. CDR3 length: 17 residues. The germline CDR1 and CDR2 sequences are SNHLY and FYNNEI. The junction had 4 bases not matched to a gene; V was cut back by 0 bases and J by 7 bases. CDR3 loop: CASSEALGTSGRNEQFF. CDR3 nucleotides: TGTGCCAGCAGTGAAGCGCTAGGGACTAGCGGGAGGAATGAGCAGTTCTTC.

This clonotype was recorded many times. The CDR3, as DNA: TGTGCCAGCGACCCCGGGACGTCCCCATACGATGAGCAGTTCTTC. It encodes CASDPGTSPYDEQFF. The rearrangement joins TRBV6-1 to TRBJ2-1; tentatively, D is TRBD1 or TRBD2 (5 bases each). This CDR3 has 15 residues. Trimming took off 8 bases at V and 8 bases at J, with 22 bases between the two ends. Germline assignment: CDR1 MNHNS and CDR2 SASEGT.

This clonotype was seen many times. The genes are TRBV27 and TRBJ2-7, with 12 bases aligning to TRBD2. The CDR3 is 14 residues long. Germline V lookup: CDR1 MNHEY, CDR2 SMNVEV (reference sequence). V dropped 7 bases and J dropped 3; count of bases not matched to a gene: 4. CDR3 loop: CASKGLAGLYEQYF. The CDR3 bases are TGTGCCAGCAAAGGACTAGCGGGACTCTACGAGCAGTACTTC.

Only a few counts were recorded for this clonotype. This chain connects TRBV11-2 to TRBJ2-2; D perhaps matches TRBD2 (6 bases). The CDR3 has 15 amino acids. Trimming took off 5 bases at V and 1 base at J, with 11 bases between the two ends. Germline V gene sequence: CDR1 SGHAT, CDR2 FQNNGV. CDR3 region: CASSPAAGNTGELFF. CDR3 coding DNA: TGTGCCAGCAGCCCGGCAGCGGGGAACACCGGGGAGCTGTTTTTT.

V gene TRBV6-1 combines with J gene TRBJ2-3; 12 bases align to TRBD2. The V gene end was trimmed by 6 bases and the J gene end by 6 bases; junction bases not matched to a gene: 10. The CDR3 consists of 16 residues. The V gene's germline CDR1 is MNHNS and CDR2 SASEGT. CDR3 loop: CASSLGLAGGIDTQYF. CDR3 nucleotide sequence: TGTGCCAGCAGCCTGGGACTAGCGGGCGGAATTGATACGCAGTATTTT.

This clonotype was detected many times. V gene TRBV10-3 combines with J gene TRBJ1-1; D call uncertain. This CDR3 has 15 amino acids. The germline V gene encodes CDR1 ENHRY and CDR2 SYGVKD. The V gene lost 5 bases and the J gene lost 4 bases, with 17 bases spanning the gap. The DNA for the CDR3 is TGTGCCATCAGTACCCGGGCAGGCCCCCGCACTGAAGCTTTCTTT. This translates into CAISTRAGPRTEAFF.

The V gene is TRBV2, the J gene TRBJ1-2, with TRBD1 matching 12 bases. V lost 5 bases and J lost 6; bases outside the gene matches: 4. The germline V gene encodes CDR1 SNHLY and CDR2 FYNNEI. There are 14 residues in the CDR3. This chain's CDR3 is CASSQGTGGNGYTF. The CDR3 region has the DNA TGTGCCAGCAGTCAAGGGACAGGGGGCAATGGCTACACCTTC.

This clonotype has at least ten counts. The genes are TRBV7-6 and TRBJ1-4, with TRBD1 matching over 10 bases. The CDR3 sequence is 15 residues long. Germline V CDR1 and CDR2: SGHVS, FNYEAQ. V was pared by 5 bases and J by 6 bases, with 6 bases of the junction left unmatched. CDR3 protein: CASSQPGQGYEKLFF. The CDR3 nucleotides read TGTGCCAGCAGCCAGCCGGGACAGGGGTATGAAAAACTGTTTTTT.

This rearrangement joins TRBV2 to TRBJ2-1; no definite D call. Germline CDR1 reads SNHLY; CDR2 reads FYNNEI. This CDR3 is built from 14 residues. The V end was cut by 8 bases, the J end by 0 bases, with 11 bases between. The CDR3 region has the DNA TGTGCCAGCGCCAGAAGGAGCTCCTACAATGAGCAGTTCTTC. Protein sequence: CASARRSSYNEQFF.

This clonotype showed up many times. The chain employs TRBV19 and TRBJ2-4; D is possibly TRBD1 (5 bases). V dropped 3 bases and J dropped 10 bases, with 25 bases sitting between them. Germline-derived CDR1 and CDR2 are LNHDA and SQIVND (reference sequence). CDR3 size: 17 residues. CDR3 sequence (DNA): TGTGCCAGTAGTATGGGGCCGGGCCGGACGGCGAGAGAGATTCAGTACTTC. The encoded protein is CASSMGPGRTAREIQYF.

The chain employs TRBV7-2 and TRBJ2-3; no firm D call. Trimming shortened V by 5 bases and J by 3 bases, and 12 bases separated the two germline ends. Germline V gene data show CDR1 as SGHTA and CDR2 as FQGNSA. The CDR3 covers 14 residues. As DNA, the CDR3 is TGTGCCAGCAGCGTCCGACTGGGGACAGATACGCAGTATTTT. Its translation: CASSVRLGTDTQYF.